This paragraph covers one T cell receptor (beta chain) sequence. This record belongs to a study of CDR3 diversity in severe acne. TCRdb passed the PCR reads through MiXCR, listing each CDR3 protein once. This table holds 100,000 or so distinct CDR3 sequences, around 56% found once. Trimming cost V 3 bases and J 1 base; bases outside gene matches: 10. The CDR3 is 16 amino acids. The germline V gene encodes CDR1 DFQATT and CDR2 SNEGSKA (reference sequence). The chain has TRBV20-1 and TRBJ2-5, with 8 positions matching TRBD2. The sample comprised blood. The TCR sequence derives from a male donor with acne. This CDR3 reads CSARTAGTSGQETQYF. CDR3 sequence (DNA): TGCAGTGCTAGGACCGCCGGGACTAGTGGCCAAGAGACCCAGTACTTC.